The clone carrying this TCR beta chain has ten or more counts. TCRdb reprocessed the RT-PCR reads with MiXCR, giving one entry per CDR3 protein. The table shows 450,000 to 700,000 distinct CDR3 sequences, with around 15% occurring only once. The data are from a study of response to subunit inactivated influenza vaccine. Trimming left V 4 bases short and J 7 bases short, with 11 bases between. CDR3 length equals 12 residues. Germline CDR1 reads SEHNR; CDR2 reads FQNEAQ (reference sequence). This TCR derives from a man aged 50 or older who received an inactivated influenza vaccine. The chain carries TRBV7-9 and TRBJ2-7; no definite D call. The specimen was PBMCs from blood, collected roughly 13 days after vaccination. The CDR3 DNA reads as TGTGCCAGCAGCTCCGCGCTGGGAGAGCAGTACTTC. It yields the protein CASSSALGEQYF.